This T cell receptor (beta chain) was sequenced in a study of T cell responses to AZD1222 COVID-19 vaccine. A note on this clone: What it binds is unknown.

CDR3 length equals 15 residues. The germline V gene encodes CDR1 SGHAT and CDR2 FQNNGV. V was pared by 5 bases and J by 6 bases, with 7 bases of the junction left unmatched. Study-wide results and limits: The study found vaccine-associated CD4 TCRs spanning spike, dominant at 160-218 and 743-854.

Profiled with immunoSEQ multiplex PCR; TCRdb holds only in-frame clones, not every one. Of about 120,000 clones in the sample, around 89% were seen once. This sequence was found in an adult in good health. The chain employs TRBV11-2 and TRBJ1-6, with 7 bases aligning to TRBD1. Here the sequenced sample was peripheral blood, taken on day 0 of MenACWY control vaccination. DNA of the CDR3: TGTGCCAGCAGCAGGACTACAGGGGTTAATTCACCCCTCCACTTT. Its translation: CASSRTTGVNSPLHF.